This passage covers 18 T cell receptor beta chains from one sample sequenced in a study of T cell responses to AZD1222 COVID-19 vaccine. TCRdb keeps only in-frame clones here, not all; method: immunoSEQ multiplex PCR. This sample has 110,000 to 150,000 clones, with 70% to 90% found just once. Sequenced here: peripheral blood, sampled on day 0 of AZD1222 vaccination. The source of these receptors is an adult in good health.

This clone has at least ten counts. CDR3 in amino acids: CASSQGQVNGYTF. CDR3 nucleotide sequence: TGTGCCAGCAGCCAAGGACAGGTTAATGGCTACACCTTC. The chain has TRBV3-1 (or the pseudogene TRBV3-2) and TRBJ1-2; D is perhaps TRBD1 (6 bases). Trimming cost V 1 base and J 6 bases, with 9 bases left between them. CDR1 and CDR2 (germline): LGHDT, YNNKEL (reference sequence). The CDR3 extends over 13 amino acids.

The CDR3 protein is CASSTQGDYGYTF. The CDR3 bases are TGCGCCAGCTCCACCCAGGGGGACTATGGCTACACCTTC. The V call is TRBV5-1, the J call TRBJ1-2, with 7 bases lining up with TRBD1. Unmatched junction bases numbered 6, after V lost 7 bases and J lost 3 bases. The CDR3 has 13 residues. Germline assignment: CDR1 SGHRS and CDR2 YFSETQ. The whole variable domain, filled in from reference TRBV5-1 and TRBJ1-2, reads KAGVTQTPRYLIKTRGQQVTLSCSPISGHRSVSWYQQTPGQGLQFLFEYFSETQRNKGNFPGRFSGRQFSNSRSEMNVSTLELGDSALYLCASSTQGDYGYTFGSGTRLTVV.

J is TRBJ2-7 and V is TRBV12-5; D unclear. The germline V gene has CDR1 LGHNT and CDR2 FRNRAP. Between the trimmed V and J ends, which lost 6 bases and 0 bases, there was a span of 9 bases. The CDR3 spans 13 residues. This CDR3 reads CASGGRNSYEQYF. The CDR3 region has the DNA TGTGCTAGTGGGGGTAGGAACTCCTACGAGCAGTACTTC.

The CDR3 DNA reads TGTGCCAGCAGCCAAGTCGAGGGCGAACTTAGCTCTGGGGCCAACGTCCTGACTTTC. It translates to CASSQVEGELSSGANVLTF. The V and J genes are TRBV3-1 (or the pseudogene TRBV3-2) and TRBJ2-6; weak D call: TRBD2 (5 bases). With 1 base removed from V and 0 bases from J, the gap between germline ends came to 16 bases. Germline V gene sequence: CDR1 LGHDT, CDR2 YNNKEL (reference sequence). The CDR3 is 19 amino acids.

A few counts support this clone. The chain uses TRBV7-9 and TRBJ1-2; D ambiguous. The ends were cut back, 8 bases at V and 4 bases at J, with 14 bases in the middle. This CDR3 region has 13 residues. Germline CDR1 and CDR2: SEHNR and FQNEAQ (reference sequence). The CDR3 spells CASPLYGGYGYTF. The CDR3 DNA reads TGTGCCAGCCCTCTTTACGGCGGCTATGGCTACACCTTC.

The rearrangement uses TRBV6-5 and TRBJ1-2; TRBD1 might be the D (5 bases). The CDR3 extends over 11 amino acids. In germline, CDR1 is MNHEY, CDR2 SVGAGI. Between the trimmed V and J ends, which lost 6 bases and 4 bases, there was a span of 6 bases. In nucleotides, the CDR3 is TGTGCCAGCAGGCAGGGCTATGGCTACACCTTC. The encoded protein is CASRQGYGYTF.

The J gene is TRBJ1-2, the V gene TRBV18, with D unclear. V gave up 0 bases and J gave up 8 bases, with 13 bases separating them. CDR3 length: 14 amino acids. Germline assignment: CDR1 KGHSH and CDR2 LQKENI. The CDR3 loop reads CASSPPSSIRGYTF. The CDR3 DNA sequence: TGTGCCAGCTCACCACCAAGCTCTATTAGAGGCTACACCTTC.

The chain links TRBV5-1 to TRBJ1-3, with D perhaps TRBD1 (6 bases). This CDR3 has 15 amino acids. Trimming took off 0 bases at V and 0 bases at J, with 7 bases between the two ends. Germline CDR1 is SGHRS and CDR2 is YFSETQ. As DNA, the CDR3 is TGCGCCAGCAGCTTGGAGGGGGTCTCTGGAAACACCATATATTTT. This codes for CASSLEGVSGNTIYF.

V and J are TRBV19 and TRBJ1-1; 10 bases align to TRBD1. Trimming cost V 2 bases and J 0 bases; bases outside gene matches: 6. CDR3 size: 17 residues. Germline V gene lookup returns CDR1 LNHDA and CDR2 SQIVND (reference sequence). The CDR3 region is CASSIIPGTGVNTEAFF. The CDR3 coding sequence is TGTGCCAGTAGTATAATCCCCGGGACAGGGGTGAACACTGAAGCTTTCTTT.

The V and J genes are TRBV5-4 and TRBJ2-7; tentatively, D is TRBD2 (6 bases). Trimming stripped 4 bases from V and 3 bases from J, with 17 bases between. The length of the CDR3 is 15 residues. The germline V gene encodes CDR1 SGHNT and CDR2 YYREEE (reference sequence). The CDR3 DNA sequence: TGTGCCAGCAGCACCTCGGGAGCGACACACTACGAGCAGTACTTC. This gives the protein CASSTSGATHYEQYF.

The chain recombines TRBV21-1 with TRBJ2-1. TRBV21-1 is a recognized pseudogene. This CDR3 spans 15 amino acids. The chain's CDR3 is CASSNPRLGRNEQFF. CDR3 DNA: TGTGCCAGCAGCAATCCCCGTCTGGGTCGAAATGAGCAGTTCTTC.

The J gene is TRBJ2-6, the V gene TRBV7-6; possibly TRBD2 for D (6 bases). In germline, CDR1 is SGHVS, CDR2 FNYEAQ. V was clipped by 0 bases and J by 0 bases, with 6 bases between them. CDR3 size: 16 residues. Here the CDR3 DNA reads TGTGCCAGCAGCTTAGCGCGGGGCTCTGGGGCCAACGTCCTGACTTTC. This codes for CASSLARGSGANVLTF.

The CDR3 protein is CASSRFGRGYEQYF. The CDR3 DNA is TGTGCCAGTAGTAGGTTTGGGCGGGGCTACGAGCAGTACTTC. The chain is built from TRBV19 and TRBJ2-7, with a possible D match to TRBD2 (6 bases). Per the germline V gene, CDR1 is LNHDA and CDR2 is SQIVND (reference sequence). This CDR3 is built from 14 residues. The ends were cut back, 4 bases at V and 3 bases at J, with 13 bases in the middle.

The rearrangement uses TRBV10-3 and TRBJ2-7, with unresolved D. The V gene's germline CDR1 is ENHRY and CDR2 SYGVKD. V shed 0 bases and J shed 3 bases, with 9 bases lying between them. The CDR3 has 14 residues. The CDR3 reads CAISESRGDYEQYF. CDR3 bases: TGTGCCATCAGTGAGTCGCGCGGCGACTACGAGCAGTACTTC.

This chain links TRBV2 with TRBJ1-4, with 7 nucleotides matching TRBD1. J gave up 5 bases and V 5 bases, and 8 bases lay outside the gene matches. This CDR3 is built from 15 residues. Germline V gene lookup returns CDR1 SNHLY and CDR2 FYNNEI. The CDR3 coding sequence is TGTGCCAGCAGTCCCGTCCAGGGGGGGAATGAAAAACTGTTTTTT. Translated, it gives CASSPVQGGNEKLFF.

The chain uses TRBV9 and TRBJ2-3; 8 nucleotides match TRBD1. V dropped 4 bases and J dropped 5; count of bases not matched to a gene: 6. There are 14 residues in the CDR3. Germline CDR1 is SGDLS and CDR2 is YYNGEE. This chain's CDR3 is CASSPRTGIDTQYF. The CDR3 region has the DNA TGTGCCAGCAGCCCACGGACAGGGATAGATACGCAGTATTTT.

This clone was picked up one time. This sequence joins TRBV27 and TRBJ2-1, with 9 bases lining up with TRBD1. V dropped 6 bases and J dropped 4; count of bases not matched to a gene: 7. This CDR3 is built from 15 residues. Germline V gives CDR1 MNHEY, CDR2 SMNVEV (reference sequence). The chain's CDR3 is CASSLKTGGYNEQFF. The CDR3 DNA is TGTGCCAGCAGCCTAAAGACAGGGGGGTACAATGAGCAGTTCTTC.

The V gene is TRBV5-1, the J gene TRBJ2-2; 8 bases map to TRBD2. In germline, CDR1 is SGHRS, CDR2 YFSETQ. The CDR3 is 15 amino acids. V lost 2 bases, J lost 5 bases, and 5 bases stayed unmatched. This CDR3 reads CASSFHSGGTGELFF. CDR3 coding DNA: TGCGCCAGCAGCTTCCACTCGGGAGGGACCGGGGAGCTGTTTTTT. Drawing the rest from reference TRBV5-1 and TRBJ2-2, the complete variable domain is KAGVTQTPRYLIKTRGQQVTLSCSPISGHRSVSWYQQTPGQGLQFLFEYFSETQRNKGNFPGRFSGRQFSNSRSEMNVSTLELGDSALYLCASSFHSGGTGELFFGEGSRLTVL.